This TCR beta chain appears in the sequencing data of a study of T cell repertoires in cytomegalovirus infection. Study summary: Recently identified HLA-C-restricted and well-studied HLA-B-restricted CMV epitopes were used. Matching HLA type, along with CMV infection, was indicated by public TCR beta signatures. Study findings and constraints: Identification of carriers of CMV plus the relevant HLA was achieved through cumulative public TCR beta family frequency. Across the ex vivo response, the dominant clonotypes were HLA-C-restricted CMV-specific TCR beta clonotypes.

V was trimmed by 5 bases and J by 10 bases, leaving 14 bases between them. Per germline, CDR1 SGHAT and CDR2 FQNNGV. This CDR3 is built from 12 residues. Notes on this clonotype: The antigen remains unidentified.

TCRdb ran MiXCR on the reads and lists one entry per CDR3 protein. The sample carries a few hundred thousand distinct CDR3 sequences, approximately 40% recorded once. This rearrangement joins TRBV11-2 to TRBJ1-2; D uncertain. Sequenced material: cultured PBMCs, taken from culture after CMV antigen stimulation. This sequence was found in a human donor in good health (CMV status not recorded). Some clones in this sample may be carry-over from other donors' samples. CDR3 sequence reads: CASSPQLGDYTF. The CDR3 bases are TGTGCCAGCAGCCCCCAATTGGGAGACTACACCTTC.